This TCR beta chain was captured by sequencing in a study of graft-versus-host responses after intestinal transplantation. Germline V CDR1 and CDR2: MDHEN, SYDVKM. The CDR3 spans 14 residues. V lost 0 bases to trimming and J lost 12 bases, with 15 bases between them. Libraries were prepared by immunoSEQ multiplex PCR; TCRdb keeps only in-frame clonotypes and omits some of them. The table lists about 90,000 clones, roughly 90% of them singletons. For this clone: What it binds is not known.

The TCR was taken from a human donor who was the organ donor for an intestinal transplant. The sequencing used unstimulated CD4+ T cells sorted from spleen or lymph node cells, collected before transplant. The rearrangement links TRBV28 to TRBJ2-1, with a tentative D call TRBD2 (6 bases). For the CDR3, the DNA is TGTGCCAGCAGTTTATGGCAGCCGGGACTTGGGCAGTTCTTC. Translated, it gives CASSLWQPGLGQFF.